The 12 T cell receptor beta chains below come from one sample, sequenced in a study of beta chain features in type 1 diabetes. Antigens of these TCRs are unknown. Reverse transcription of all isolated RNA meant that expressed TCRB transcripts were sequenced. TCRdb keeps only in-frame clones here, not all; method: immunoSEQ multiplex PCR. The sample records roughly 280,000 clones, about 24% being singletons. Regarding the study as a whole: Among patients with Type 1 diabetes, TCRB CDR3s were moderately but significantly shorter in every one of the four CD4+ subsets.

The sample consisted of naive CD4+ T cells from blood. The receptors here all came from a woman in her 30s with type 1 diabetes.

The chain combines TRBV5-1 with TRBJ2-7; 9 bases fit TRBD1. Germline CDR1 and CDR2: SGHRS and YFSETQ. V was clipped by 0 bases and J by 3 bases; unmatched bases: 7. This CDR3 has 16 residues. The chain's CDR3 is CASSLGDRDHRYEQYF. The CDR3 coding sequence is TGCGCCAGCAGCTTGGGGGACAGGGACCACCGCTACGAGCAGTACTTC. Filled out from reference TRBV5-1 and TRBJ2-7, the complete variable domain reads KAGVTQTPRYLIKTRGQQVTLSCSPISGHRSVSWYQQTPGQGLQFLFEYFSETQRNKGNFPGRFSGRQFSNSRSEMNVSTLELGDSALYLCASSLGDRDHRYEQYFGPGTRLTVT.

This clone was observed a handful of times. The chain carries TRBV28 and TRBJ2-3, with no clear D. Germline CDR1 MDHEN, CDR2 SYDVKM. V lost 6 bases and J lost 2, with 15 bases in between. This CDR3 is built from 15 residues. DNA for the CDR3: TGTGCCAGCAGCCCTCCCACAGCCTACACAGATACGCAGTATTTT. This sequence encodes CASSPPTAYTDTQYF.

This clone came up a few times. This sequence joins TRBV7-2 and TRBJ2-3; D call uncertain. Trimming pared 1 base from V and 6 bases from J, leaving 17 bases between. The CDR3 contains 16 residues. Germline V gene lookup returns CDR1 SGHTA and CDR2 FQGNSA. CDR3 protein: CASSLGPRGQRDTQYF. The CDR3 DNA is TGTGCCAGCAGCTTAGGCCCGAGAGGTCAACGGGATACGCAGTATTTT.

The chain recombines TRBV7-3 with TRBJ2-7; D may be TRBD1 (5 bases). Trimming took 1 base from V and 5 from J, leaving 12 bases between them. The length of the CDR3 is 14 residues. Germline assignment: CDR1 SGHTA and CDR2 FQGTGA. Here the CDR3 DNA reads TGTGCCAGCAGCTTAAACGGCAGGGCGGACGAGCAGTACTTC. It codes for CASSLNGRADEQYF.

This chain joins TRBV6-5 and TRBJ1-2, with D maybe TRBD1 (5 bases). Germline lookup yields CDR1 MNHEY and CDR2 SVGAGI. The V end lost 8 bases, the J end lost 4 bases, and 17 bases lay between the germline ends. There are 14 residues in the CDR3. This CDR3 is CASGGGAGSYGYTF. As DNA, the CDR3 is TGTGCCAGCGGGGGAGGCGCAGGCAGCTATGGCTACACCTTC.

The V and J genes are TRBV11-2 and TRBJ2-3; 7 nucleotides line up with TRBD1. With 0 bases clipped from V and 12 bases from J, the junction kept 3 bases outside the gene matches. Per germline, CDR1 SGHAT and CDR2 FQNNGV. The CDR3 consists of 12 residues. The CDR3 loop reads CASSLERTGQYF. The DNA for the CDR3 is TGTGCCAGCAGCTTAGAGAGGACAGGCCAGTATTTT. The full variable domain, completed using reference TRBV11-2 and TRBJ2-3, is EAGVAQSPRYKIIEKRQSVAFWCNPISGHATLYWYQQILGQGPKLLIQFQNNGVVDDSQLPKDRFSAERLKGVDSTLKIQPAKLEDSAVYLCASSLERTGQYFGPGTRLTVL.

This chain uses TRBV11-2 with TRBJ1-1; TRBD1 might be the D (5 bases). Germline CDR1 is SGHAT and CDR2 is FQNNGV. CDR3 length equals 13 residues. Trimming removed 1 base from V and 3 bases from J, with 6 bases in between. The CDR3 DNA sequence: TGTGCCAGCAGCTTAGTCAGGGACACTGAAGCTTTCTTT. It is translated as CASSLVRDTEAFF.

The CDR3 loop is CASSLVGTLSEQFF. DNA for the CDR3: TGTGCCAGCAGCTTAGTGGGCACCCTCAGTGAGCAGTTCTTC. The chain couples TRBV7-9 to TRBJ2-1, with D hard to call. Per germline, CDR1 SEHNR and CDR2 FQNEAQ (reference sequence). This CDR3 contains 14 residues. The V end was cut by 1 base, the J end by 9 bases, with 13 bases between.

This chain links TRBV18 with TRBJ1-2; D not certain. Germline lookup yields CDR1 KGHSH and CDR2 LQKENI. V dropped 4 bases and J dropped 6 bases, with 15 bases sitting between them. There are 14 residues in the CDR3. Here the CDR3 DNA reads TGTGCCAGCTCACAGTCGGAAACAGTCGATGGCTACACCTTC. Translating it yields CASSQSETVDGYTF. Full variable domain (outside the CDR3, taken from reference TRBV18 and TRBJ1-2): NAGVMQNPRHLVRRRGQEARLRCSPMKGHSHVYWYRQLPEEGLKFMVYLQKENIIDESGMPKERFSAEFPKEGPSILRIQQVVRGDSAAYFCASSQSETVDGYTFGSGTRLTVV.

J is TRBJ1-1 and V is TRBV30, with 10 bases matching TRBD1. J was trimmed by 4 bases and V by 7 bases; bases with no gene match: 6. In germline, CDR1 is GTSNPN, CDR2 SVGIG (reference sequence). The CDR3 contains 13 residues. CDR3 sequence: CAYDRGLVTEAFF. The CDR3 nucleotides read TGTGCCTACGACAGGGGGCTAGTCACTGAAGCTTTCTTT.

The chain carries TRBV27 and TRBJ2-5; D may be TRBD1 (6 bases). Germline V gives CDR1 MNHEY, CDR2 SMNVEV (reference sequence). There are 14 residues in the CDR3. V was pared by 8 bases and J by 1 base, with 14 bases between. The CDR3 region has the DNA TGTGCCAGCTCACCTAGGGGGAGCCAAGAGACCCAGTACTTC. This encodes CASSPRGSQETQYF.

This clone was counted a few times. V and J are TRBV6-6 and TRBJ1-1, with D perhaps TRBD1 (6 bases). This CDR3 is 14 amino acids long. Germline V CDR1 and CDR2: MNHNY, SVGAGI (reference sequence). The V and J ends lost 8 bases and 2 bases respectively, with 15 bases between them. This chain's CDR3 is CASGQQGINTEAFF. CDR3 coding DNA: TGTGCCAGCGGACAGCAGGGGATCAACACTGAAGCTTTCTTT.